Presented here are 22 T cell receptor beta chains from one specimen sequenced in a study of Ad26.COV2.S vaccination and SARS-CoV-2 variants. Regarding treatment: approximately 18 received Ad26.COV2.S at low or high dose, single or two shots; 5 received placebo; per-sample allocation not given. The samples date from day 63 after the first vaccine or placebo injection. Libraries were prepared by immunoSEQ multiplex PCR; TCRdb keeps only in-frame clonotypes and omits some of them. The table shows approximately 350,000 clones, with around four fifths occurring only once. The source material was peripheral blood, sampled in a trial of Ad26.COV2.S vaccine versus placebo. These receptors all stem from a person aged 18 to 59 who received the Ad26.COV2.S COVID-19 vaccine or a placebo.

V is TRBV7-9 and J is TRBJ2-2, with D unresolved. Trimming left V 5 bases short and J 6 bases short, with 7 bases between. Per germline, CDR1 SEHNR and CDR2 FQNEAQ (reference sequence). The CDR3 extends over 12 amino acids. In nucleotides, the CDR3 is TGTGCCAGCAGCCAACAGTCCGGGGAGCTGTTTTTT. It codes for CASSQQSGELFF.

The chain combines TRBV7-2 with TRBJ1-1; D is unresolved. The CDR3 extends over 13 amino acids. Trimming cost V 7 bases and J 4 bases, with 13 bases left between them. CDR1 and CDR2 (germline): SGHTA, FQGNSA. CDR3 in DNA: TGTGCCAGCAAATCGCAGGAGATCACTGAAGCTTTCTTT. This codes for CASKSQEITEAFF.

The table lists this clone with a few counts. DNA of the CDR3: TGTGCCAGCTCATTCACGGAGAACTATGGCTACACCTTC. Translating it yields CASSFTENYGYTF. The rearrangement uses TRBV18 and TRBJ1-2, with unresolved D. Germline CDR1 is KGHSH and CDR2 is LQKENI. The CDR3 is 13 residues long. Trimming pared 5 bases from V and 2 bases from J, leaving 9 bases between.

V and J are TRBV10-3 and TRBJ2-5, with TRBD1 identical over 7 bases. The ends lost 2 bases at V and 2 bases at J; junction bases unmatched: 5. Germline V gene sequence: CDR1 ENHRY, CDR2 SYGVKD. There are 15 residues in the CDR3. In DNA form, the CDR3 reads TGTGCCATCAGTGAGGGGACAGAAACTCAAGAGACCCAGTACTTC. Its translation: CAISEGTETQETQYF.

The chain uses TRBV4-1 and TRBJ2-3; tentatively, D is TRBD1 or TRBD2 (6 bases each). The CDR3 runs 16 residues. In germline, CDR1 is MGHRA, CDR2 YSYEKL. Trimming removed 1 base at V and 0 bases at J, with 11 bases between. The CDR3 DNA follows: TGCGCCAGCAGCCAAGCGAGGGGGGTGAGCACAGATACGCAGTATTTT. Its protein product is CASSQARGVSTDTQYF.

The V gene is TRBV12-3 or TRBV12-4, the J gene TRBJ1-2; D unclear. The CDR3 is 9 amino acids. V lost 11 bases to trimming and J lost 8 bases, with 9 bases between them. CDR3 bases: TGTGCCGCCTTTGAAGGCTACACCTTC. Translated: CAAFEGYTF.

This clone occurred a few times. The DNA for the CDR3 is TGCGCCAGCAGCCTACAGGGGGCGGGTTGGAATGAGCAGTTCTTC. As protein: CASSLQGAGWNEQFF. V and J are TRBV4-3 and TRBJ2-1; 9 bases line up with TRBD1. The CDR3 runs to 15 residues. V gave up 4 bases and J gave up 7 bases; unmatched junction bases: 8. CDR1 and CDR2 from the germline V gene are LGHNA and YSLEER.

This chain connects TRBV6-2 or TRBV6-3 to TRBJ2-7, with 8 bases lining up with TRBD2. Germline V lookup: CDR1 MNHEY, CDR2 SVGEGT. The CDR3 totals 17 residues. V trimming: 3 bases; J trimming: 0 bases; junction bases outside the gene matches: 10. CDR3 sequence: CASSYPTSGPSSYEQYF. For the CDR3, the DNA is TGTGCCAGCAGTTATCCCACTAGCGGCCCAAGCTCCTACGAGCAGTACTTC.

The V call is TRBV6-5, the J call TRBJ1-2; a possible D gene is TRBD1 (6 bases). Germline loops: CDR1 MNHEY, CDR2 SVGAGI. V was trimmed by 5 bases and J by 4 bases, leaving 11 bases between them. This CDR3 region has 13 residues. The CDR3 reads CASSKQGPYGYTF. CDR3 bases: TGTGCCAGCAGTAAACAGGGACCCTATGGCTACACCTTC.

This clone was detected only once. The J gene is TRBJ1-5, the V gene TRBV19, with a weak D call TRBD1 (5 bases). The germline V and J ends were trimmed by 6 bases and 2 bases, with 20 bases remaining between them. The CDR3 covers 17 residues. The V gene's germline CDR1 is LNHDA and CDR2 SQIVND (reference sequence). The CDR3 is CASSPFIGELGNQPQHF. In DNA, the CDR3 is TGTGCCAGTAGCCCCTTTATAGGGGAACTAGGCAATCAGCCCCAGCATTTT.

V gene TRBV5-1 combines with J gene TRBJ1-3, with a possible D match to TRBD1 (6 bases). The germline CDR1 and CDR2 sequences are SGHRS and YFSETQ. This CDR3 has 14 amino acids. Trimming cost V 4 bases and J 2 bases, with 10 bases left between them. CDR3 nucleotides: TGCGCCAGCAGCCCTAGGGGGGCTGGAAACACCATATATTTT. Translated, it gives CASSPRGAGNTIYF.

The DNA of the CDR3 is TGTGCCAGCAGCTTGGTGGTATACACAGATACGCAGTATTTT. Translation: CASSLVVYTDTQYF. The gene calls are TRBV5-6 and TRBJ2-3; D unresolved. The CDR3 is 14 amino acids. V was cut by 0 bases and J by 2 bases, with 7 bases left in between. From germline, CDR1 is SGHDT and CDR2 YYEEEE.

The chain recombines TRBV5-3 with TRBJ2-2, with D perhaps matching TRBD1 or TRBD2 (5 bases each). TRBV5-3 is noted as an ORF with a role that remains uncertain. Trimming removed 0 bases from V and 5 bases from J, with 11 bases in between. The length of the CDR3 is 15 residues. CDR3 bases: TGTGCCAGAAGCTTGGATCCAGGGAGAACCGGGGAGCTGTTTTTT. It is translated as CARSLDPGRTGELFF.

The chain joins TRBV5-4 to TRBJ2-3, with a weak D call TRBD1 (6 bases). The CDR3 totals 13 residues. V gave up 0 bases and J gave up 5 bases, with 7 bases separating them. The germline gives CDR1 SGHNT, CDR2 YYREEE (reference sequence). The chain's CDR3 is CASSLGQVDTQYF. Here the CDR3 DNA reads TGTGCCAGCAGCTTGGGACAGGTAGATACGCAGTATTTT. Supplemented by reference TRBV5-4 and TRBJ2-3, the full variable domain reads ETGVTQSPTHLIKTRGQQVTLRCSSQSGHNTVSWYQQALGQGPQFIFQYYREEENGRGNFPPRFSGLQFPNYSSELNVNALELDDSALYLCASSLGQVDTQYFGPGTRLTVL.

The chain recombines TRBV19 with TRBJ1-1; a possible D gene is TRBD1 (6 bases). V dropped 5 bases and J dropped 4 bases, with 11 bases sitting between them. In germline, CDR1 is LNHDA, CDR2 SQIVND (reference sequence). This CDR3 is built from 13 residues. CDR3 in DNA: TGTGCCAGTAGTCTGCAGGGGTCCACTGAAGCTTTCTTT. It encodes CASSLQGSTEAFF.

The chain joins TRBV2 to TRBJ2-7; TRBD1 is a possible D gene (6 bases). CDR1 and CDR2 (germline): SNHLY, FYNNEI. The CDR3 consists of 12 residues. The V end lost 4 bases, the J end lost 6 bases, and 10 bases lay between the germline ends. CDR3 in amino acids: CASSVQGREQYF. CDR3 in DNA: TGTGCCAGCAGTGTACAGGGACGCGAGCAGTACTTC.

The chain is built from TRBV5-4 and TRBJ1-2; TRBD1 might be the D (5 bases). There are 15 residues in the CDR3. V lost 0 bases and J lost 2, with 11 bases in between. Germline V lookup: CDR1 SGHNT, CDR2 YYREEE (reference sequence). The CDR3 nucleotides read TGTGCCAGCAGCTTGGAGGCAGGGAACAACTATGGCTACACCTTC. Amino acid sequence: CASSLEAGNNYGYTF.

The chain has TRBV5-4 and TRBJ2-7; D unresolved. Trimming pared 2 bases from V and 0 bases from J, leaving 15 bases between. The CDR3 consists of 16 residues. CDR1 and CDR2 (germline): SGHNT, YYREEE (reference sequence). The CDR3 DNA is TGTGCCAGCAGCTTCGTGCCGCGGAGTTACTCCTACGAGCAGTACTTC. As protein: CASSFVPRSYSYEQYF. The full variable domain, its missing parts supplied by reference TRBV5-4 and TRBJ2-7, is ETGVTQSPTHLIKTRGQQVTLRCSSQSGHNTVSWYQQALGQGPQFIFQYYREEENGRGNFPPRFSGLQFPNYSSELNVNALELDDSALYLCASSFVPRSYSYEQYFGPGTRLTVT.

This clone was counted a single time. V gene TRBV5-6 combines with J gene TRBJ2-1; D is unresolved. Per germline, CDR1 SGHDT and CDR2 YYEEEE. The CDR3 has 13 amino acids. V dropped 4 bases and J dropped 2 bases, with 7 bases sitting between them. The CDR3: CASSLTTYNEQFF. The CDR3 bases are TGTGCCAGCAGCCTAACAACCTACAATGAGCAGTTCTTC.

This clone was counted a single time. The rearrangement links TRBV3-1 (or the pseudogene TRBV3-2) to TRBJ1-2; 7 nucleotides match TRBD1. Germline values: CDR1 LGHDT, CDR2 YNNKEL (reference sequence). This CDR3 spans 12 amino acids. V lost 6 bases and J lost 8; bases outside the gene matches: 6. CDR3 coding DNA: TGTGCCAGCAGACAGGGGAGTTCGGGCTACACCTTC. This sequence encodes CASRQGSSGYTF.

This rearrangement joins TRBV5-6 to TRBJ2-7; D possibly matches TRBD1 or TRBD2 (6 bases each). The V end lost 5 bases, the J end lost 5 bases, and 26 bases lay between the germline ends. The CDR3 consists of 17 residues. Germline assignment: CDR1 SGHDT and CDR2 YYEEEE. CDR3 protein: CASRAWGHRAGRDEQYF. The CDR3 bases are TGTGCCAGCAGAGCTTGGGGACATAGGGCGGGAAGGGACGAGCAGTACTTC.

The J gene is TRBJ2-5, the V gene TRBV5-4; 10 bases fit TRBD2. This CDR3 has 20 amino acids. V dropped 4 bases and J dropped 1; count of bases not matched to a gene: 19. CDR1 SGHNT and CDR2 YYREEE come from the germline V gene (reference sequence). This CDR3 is CASSRRPSGGYEVLQETQYF. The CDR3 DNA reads TGTGCCAGCAGCCGCCGACCTAGCGGGGGATACGAAGTCCTCCAAGAGACCCAGTACTTC.